This T cell receptor beta chain derives from a study of graft-versus-host responses after intestinal transplantation. The wider study: Induction with anti-thymocyte globulin, then tacrolimus and steroids for roughly 3 years, was given to all recipients. Study-level results: Early post-transplant falls in HvG clones accompanied the peak levels of circulating GvH clones.

Sequenced by immunoSEQ multiplex PCR; TCRdb stores in-frame clones only, minus some. The table lists 150,000 or so clones, 80% to 95% of them singletons. The junction had 6 bases not matched to a gene; V was cut back by 4 bases and J by 9 bases. Per germline, CDR1 SGDLS and CDR2 YYNGEE. The CDR3 is 15 amino acids. The count of this clone is one. Its matching antigen is unknown. The chain links TRBV9 to TRBJ2-1, with 14 nucleotides matching TRBD2. The material was unstimulated CD4+ T cells sorted from spleen or lymph node cells, obtained before intestinal transplant. The origin of this receptor is a human donor who received an intestinal transplant. The DNA for the CDR3 is TGTGCCAGCAGCAAGGGACTAGCGGGAGAGGGTGAGCAGTTCTTC. It translates to CASSKGLAGEGEQFF.